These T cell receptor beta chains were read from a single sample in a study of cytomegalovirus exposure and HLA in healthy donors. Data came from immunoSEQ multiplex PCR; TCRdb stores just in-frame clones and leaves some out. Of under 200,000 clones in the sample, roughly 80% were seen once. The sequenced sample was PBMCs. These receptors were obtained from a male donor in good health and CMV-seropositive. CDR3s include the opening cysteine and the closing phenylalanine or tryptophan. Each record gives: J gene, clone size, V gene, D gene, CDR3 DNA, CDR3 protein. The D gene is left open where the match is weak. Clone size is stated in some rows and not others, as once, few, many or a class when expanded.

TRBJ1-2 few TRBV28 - TGTGCCAGCAGTTTGGGGCAGAACTATGGCTACACCTTC CASSLGQNYGYTF
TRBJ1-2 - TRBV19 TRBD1 TGTGCCACCGTGACAGGGCACTATGGCTACACCTTC CATVTGHYGYTF
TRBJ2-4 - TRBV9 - TGTGCCAGCGCACAAGGGACGGGGGGCGGAAACATTCAGTACTTC CASAQGTGGGNIQYF
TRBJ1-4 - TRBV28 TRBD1 TGTGCCAGCAGCCCACAGGGGAATGAAAAACTGTTTTTT CASSPQGNEKLFF
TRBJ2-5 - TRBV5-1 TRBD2 TGCGCCAGCAGCTTGGCCCTAGCGGGAAGAGAGACCCAGTACTTC CASSLALAGRETQYF
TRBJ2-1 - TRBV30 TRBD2 TGTGCCTGGAGTTTCGGACTAACTAGCGGCTCCTACAATGAGCAGTTCTTC CAWSFGLTSGSYNEQFF
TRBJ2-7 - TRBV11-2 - TGTGCCAGCAGCTACGGTGGTGGGGCTCACTCGGACGAGCAGTACTTC CASSYGGGAHSDEQYF
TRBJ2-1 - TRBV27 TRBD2 TGTGCCAGCAGTTCCTTTAGGACTAGCGGTGGTGAGCAGTTCTTC CASSSFRTSGGEQFF
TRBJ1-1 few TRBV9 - TGTGCCAGCAGCCCGAGGGAGGGAGGGGGGGGGACTGAAGCTTTCTTT CASSPREGGGGTEAFF
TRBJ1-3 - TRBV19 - TGTGCCAGTAGTATACGGTCTGGAAACACCATATATTTT CASSIRSGNTIYF
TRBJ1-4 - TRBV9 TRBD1 TGTGCCAGCAGCGAGGGGACAGGGGTTAATGAAAAACTGTTTTTT CASSEGTGVNEKLFF
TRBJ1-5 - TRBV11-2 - TGTGCCAGCAGCTTCCAGGAAAATCAGCCCCAGCATTTT CASSFQENQPQHF
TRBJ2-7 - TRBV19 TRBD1 TGTGCCAGTAGTCTGAGCGGGTGGGGACAGGGGTCCCACGAGCAGTACTTC CASSLSGWGQGSHEQYF
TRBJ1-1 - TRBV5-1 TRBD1 TGCGCCAGCAGCTTGGCCGGACAGGGCACTGAAGCTTTCTTT CASSLAGQGTEAFF
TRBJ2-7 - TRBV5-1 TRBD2 TGCGCCAGCAGCTTCCTGACTAGCGGGACATCCTACGAGCAGTACTTC CASSFLTSGTSYEQYF
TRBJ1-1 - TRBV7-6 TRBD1 TGTGCCAGCAGCTCCCTGACAGGGAGAACTGAAGCTTTCTTT CASSSLTGRTEAFF
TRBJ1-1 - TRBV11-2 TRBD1 TGTGCCAGCAGCGATAGGGACAGGAACACTGAAGCTTTCTTT CASSDRDRNTEAFF
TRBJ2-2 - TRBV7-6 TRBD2 TGTGCCAGCAGCTTAGGAGGGACTAGCGGTAACACCGGGGAGCTGTTTTTT CASSLGGTSGNTGELFF
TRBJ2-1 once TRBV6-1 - TGTGCCAGCAGTGTACCCGGCAATGAGCAGTTCTTC CASSVPGNEQFF